A single sample is the source of the 17 T cell receptor beta chains below, sequenced in a study of blood T cell repertoires in COVID-19. Measured with immunoSEQ multiplex PCR; TCRdb has only the in-frame clones, and not every one. The repertoire holds around 300,000 clones, with 89% as singletons. Sequenced material: peripheral blood. The receptors derive from a woman in her thirties or forties who had recovered from COVID-19.

The chain combines TRBV10-3 with TRBJ2-7, with TRBD2 matching over 8 bases. The germline gives CDR1 ENHRY, CDR2 SYGVKD. Germline trimming cut 3 bases from V and 2 bases from J; bases unmatched to any gene: 3. The CDR3 spans 14 residues. CDR3 sequence: CAISDSGSPYEQYF. Written as DNA, the CDR3 is TGTGCCATCAGTGACAGCGGGAGTCCCTACGAGCAGTACTTC.

This clone was found a few times. In nucleotides, the CDR3 is TGTGCCACAGGGACAGGGGGCGCGAGCGGGGAGCTGTTTTTT. This gives the protein CATGTGGASGELFF. V is TRBV24-1 and J is TRBJ2-2, with TRBD1 identical over 12 bases. The CDR3 is made up of 14 amino acids. J was trimmed by 7 bases and V by 10 bases; bases with no gene match: 6. Germline CDR1 KGHDR, CDR2 SFDVKD.

The chain is built from TRBV7-2 and TRBJ1-4; 8 bases line up with TRBD1. The germline V gene has CDR1 SGHTA and CDR2 FQGNSA. Losses at the gene ends were 4 bases for V and 7 bases for J; bases not matched to a gene: 5. This CDR3 is built from 14 residues. CDR3: CASSSQGGSEKLFF. For the CDR3, the DNA is TGTGCCAGCAGCTCACAGGGGGGCAGTGAAAAACTGTTTTTT.

The CDR3 is CAISGGTSGQTGELFF. The DNA of the CDR3 is TGTGCCATCAGCGGCGGGACTAGCGGCCAAACCGGGGAGCTGTTTTTT. The chain has TRBV10-3 and TRBJ2-2; 11 bases are shared with TRBD2. CDR3 length: 16 residues. Germline trimming cut 6 bases from V and 5 bases from J; bases unmatched to any gene: 8. Germline V gives CDR1 ENHRY, CDR2 SYGVKD.

This clone has just one count. This chain uses TRBV6-5 with TRBJ1-1, with 8 nucleotides matching TRBD1. Germline V gives CDR1 MNHEY, CDR2 SVGAGI. The CDR3 covers 14 residues. V was clipped by 2 bases and J by 4 bases; unmatched bases: 3. This chain's CDR3 is CASSYATGATEAFF. The CDR3 bases are TGTGCCAGCAGTTACGCGACAGGGGCCACTGAAGCTTTCTTT.

This sequence joins TRBV5-4 and TRBJ2-3; 8 nucleotides agree with TRBD1. The CDR3 is made up of 15 amino acids. J gave up 6 bases and V 2 bases, and 8 bases lay outside the gene matches. Looked up from germline, CDR1 is SGHNT and CDR2 is YYREEE (reference sequence). This CDR3 is CASSLSRGRSDTQYF. The CDR3 region has the DNA TGTGCCAGCAGCTTATCCAGGGGGCGTTCGGATACGCAGTATTTT.

The J gene is TRBJ2-3, the V gene TRBV28; possibly TRBD1 for D (6 bases). Germline values: CDR1 MDHEN, CDR2 SYDVKM. V was pared by 5 bases and J by 1 base, with 13 bases between. This CDR3 spans 15 amino acids. CDR3 nucleotides: TGTGCCAGCAGTATTACAGGGCTGGGCACAGATACGCAGTATTTT. Translation: CASSITGLGTDTQYF. Using reference TRBV28 and TRBJ2-3 for the parts outside the CDR3, the full variable domain is DVKVTQSSRYLVKRTGEKVFLECVQDMDHENMFWYRQDPGLGLRLIYFSYDVKMKEKGDIPEGYSVSREKKERFSLILESASTNQTSMYLCASSITGLGTDTQYFGPGTRLTVL.

The chain couples TRBV3-1 (or the pseudogene TRBV3-2) to TRBJ2-5; TRBD1 aligns across 7 bases. The germline V gene encodes CDR1 LGHDT and CDR2 YNNKEL (reference sequence). Trimming at V came to 2 bases and at J to 4 bases, leaving 4 bases not matched to a gene. The CDR3 runs to 14 residues. This CDR3 reads CASSQQTGVETQYF. The CDR3 bases are TGTGCCAGCAGCCAACAAACAGGGGTAGAGACCCAGTACTTC.

This clone turned up a few times. The chain carries TRBV27 and TRBJ2-7; TRBD1 matches at 9 bases. V dropped 0 bases and J dropped 7; count of bases not matched to a gene: 10. CDR3 length: 16 residues. Germline values: CDR1 MNHEY, CDR2 SMNVEV (reference sequence). The CDR3 here is CASSLSGNRGRVEQYF. The CDR3 DNA is TGTGCCAGCAGTTTATCTGGGAACAGGGGGCGAGTTGAGCAGTACTTC.

The rearrangement links TRBV2 to TRBJ1-2; D uncertain. Looked up from germline, CDR1 is SNHLY and CDR2 is FYNNEI. The V end lost 3 bases, the J end lost 2 bases, and 10 bases lay between the germline ends. The CDR3 length is 14 residues. The CDR3 region is CASSDQQANYGYTF. For the CDR3, the DNA is TGTGCCAGCAGTGACCAGCAGGCAAACTATGGCTACACCTTC.

The rearrangement uses TRBV5-1 and TRBJ1-6; D gene unclear. The CDR3 extends over 13 amino acids. Germline CDR1 SGHRS, CDR2 YFSETQ. V was cut by 1 base and J by 6 bases, with 5 bases left in between. The CDR3: CASSLSPNSPLHF. As DNA, the CDR3 is TGCGCCAGCAGCTTGAGCCCTAATTCACCCCTCCACTTT.

The gene calls are TRBV9 and TRBJ2-3; 13 bases line up with TRBD2. The CDR3 runs 19 residues. Germline lookup yields CDR1 SGDLS and CDR2 YYNGEE. The V and J ends lost 0 bases and 5 bases, in that order; junction bases with no gene match: 12. The CDR3 DNA sequence: TGTGCCAGCAGCGTAGGTACAGGGGCGCGACTAGCGGGAGGAGATACGCAGTATTTT. Translating it yields CASSVGTGARLAGGDTQYF.

This clone was recorded only once. In nucleotides, the CDR3 is TGTGCCTGGAGTCGGGGGGGGCCGGAAGCTTTCTTT. Amino acids: CAWSRGGPEAFF. The chain combines TRBV30 with TRBJ1-1, with D tentatively TRBD1 (6 bases). V lost 2 bases, J lost 8 bases, and 12 bases lay in between. CDR1 is GTSNPN, CDR2 SVGIG, per germline (reference sequence). This CDR3 contains 12 residues.

CDR3 in amino acids: CASSIQGSGTGELFF. CDR3 sequence (DNA): TGTGCCAGTAGTATACAGGGTTCGGGCACCGGGGAGCTGTTTTTT. This rearrangement joins TRBV19 to TRBJ2-2, with D perhaps matching TRBD1 (5 bases). The V gene lost 2 bases and the J gene lost 4 bases, with 11 bases spanning the gap. Germline V gene sequence: CDR1 LNHDA, CDR2 SQIVND (reference sequence). There are 15 residues in the CDR3.

This chain joins TRBV3-1 (or the pseudogene TRBV3-2) and TRBJ1-5; D may be TRBD1 (5 bases). Germline V gene sequence: CDR1 LGHDT, CDR2 YNNKEL (reference sequence). Deletions cut 0 bases from V and 7 bases from J, with 22 bases between. The CDR3 is 18 residues long. The CDR3 protein is CASSQDAPKGSTGQPQHF. In DNA, the CDR3 is TGTGCCAGCAGCCAAGATGCTCCTAAGGGGTCTACGGGCCAGCCCCAGCATTTT.

The chain has TRBV5-1 and TRBJ1-4; a possible D gene is TRBD1 (5 bases). There are 18 residues in the CDR3. Germline V CDR1 and CDR2: SGHRS, YFSETQ. V shed 5 bases and J shed 0 bases, with 20 bases lying between them. This CDR3 is CASRPGGEIIPTNEKLFF. The CDR3 coding sequence is TGCGCCAGCAGACCGGGGGGGGAGATAATTCCAACTAATGAAAAACTGTTTTTT.

The rearrangement links TRBV12-3 or TRBV12-4 to TRBJ1-1, with no clear D. Trimming left V 5 bases short and J 0 bases short, with 7 bases between. The CDR3 runs 13 residues. The CDR3 loop reads CASSPLMNTEAFF. CDR3 sequence (DNA): TGTGCCAGCAGTCCACTCATGAACACTGAAGCTTTCTTT.